This T cell receptor (beta chain) derives from a study of CD8+ T cells in alopecia areata. On the study more broadly: The study gave treated patients oral tofacitinib at 5 to 10 mg twice daily.

The authors extracted RNA and reverse transcribed it into cDNA as the sequencing template. Repertoires were generated with immunoSEQ multiplex PCR, while TCRdb's copy carries only in-frame clones and drops some. The sample shows about 200,000 clones, under 40% of them seen only once. Trimming shortened V by 8 bases and J by 5 bases, and 18 bases separated the two germline ends. The CDR3 covers 14 residues. Germline V lookup: CDR1 LNHDA, CDR2 SQIVND (reference sequence). Study-level findings and limits: Scalp and blood samples kept many expanded lesional clones throughout tofacitinib. In scalp samples, resident alphabeta T cells of normal skin are also sequenced.

Treatment noted: oral pan-JAK inhibitor, 5-10 mg twice daily. Alopecia areata patients had lesional scalp punch biopsies and peripheral blood taken from them. Worth noting for this clone: Antigen specificity is unknown.

The sequence came from a human donor with alopecia areata. This rearrangement joins TRBV19 to TRBJ2-5, with D perhaps TRBD2 (6 bases). The source material was CD4+ T cells sorted from blood, sampled around week 34, from a patient treated with tofacitinib. CDR3 in DNA: TGTGCCAGTGCCCCCGCCGCGGGGACGGAGACCCAGTACTTC. Protein: CASAPAAGTETQYF.